This TCR beta chain was sequenced in a study of shared clonotypes between healthy human individuals. Study-level results: Non-shared clonotypes had lower generation probabilities than those shared by all four donors. Generally, estimated richness proved larger in naive subsets than it did in memory subsets.

This table comes from immunoSEQ multiplex PCR, and its TCRdb copy is limited to in-frame clones, with some not included. The sample holds about 2,100,000 clones, around 93% seen once. Positively selected for CCR7, the CD45RO-negative cells used as naive CD8 cells excluded terminally differentiated effector memory CD45RA+ cells. Donors included only healthy HIV-negative adults lacking recent acute infections or vaccinations. Everyone who donated was a Caucasian adult who lived in Nashville, Tennessee. As to this clone: Its specificity is unknown.

This TCR was sampled from a man aged 18 to 29 in good health. Some clones in this sample may be carry-over from other donors' samples. The sequenced sample was naive CD8+ T cells from PBMCs.

The CDR3 is CASSDDPLAGKEAAQYF. CDR3 sequence (DNA): TGTGCCAGCAGTGATGATCCCCTAGCGGGAAAAGAGGCGGCGCAGTATTTT. This chain links TRBV9 with TRBJ2-3, with 9 bases identical to TRBD2. V lost 5 bases and J lost 10; bases outside the gene matches: 20. The CDR3 is 17 residues long. CDR1 and CDR2 from the germline V gene are SGDLS and YYNGEE.